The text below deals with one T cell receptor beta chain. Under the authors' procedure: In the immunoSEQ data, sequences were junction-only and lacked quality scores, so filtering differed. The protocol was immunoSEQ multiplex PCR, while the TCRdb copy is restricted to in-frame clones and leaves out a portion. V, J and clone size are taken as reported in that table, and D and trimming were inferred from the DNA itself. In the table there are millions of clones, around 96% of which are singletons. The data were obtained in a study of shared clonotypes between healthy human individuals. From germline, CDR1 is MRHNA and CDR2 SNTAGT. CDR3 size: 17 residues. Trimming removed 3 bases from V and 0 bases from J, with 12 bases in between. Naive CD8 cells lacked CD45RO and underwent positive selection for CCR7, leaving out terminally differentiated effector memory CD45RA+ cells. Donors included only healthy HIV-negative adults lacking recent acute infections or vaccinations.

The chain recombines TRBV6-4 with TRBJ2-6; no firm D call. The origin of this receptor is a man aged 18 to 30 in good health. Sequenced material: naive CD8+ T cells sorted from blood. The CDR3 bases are TGTGCCAGCAGTGAAACAGAGCCCTACTCTGGGGCCAACGTCCTGACTTTC. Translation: CASSETEPYSGANVLTF.